The rows below give T cell receptor beta chains drawn from one sample of a study of T-cell memory formation after mild COVID-19. TCRdb recomputed calls from the 5' RACE reads with MiXCR, one row per CDR3 protein. Among tens of thousands of distinct CDR3 sequences listed, approximately 10% were seen once. Sequencing was performed on PBMCs or a T cell subset sorted from them (not recorded which). The receptors were gathered from a man between 18 and 35 years old who had mild COVID-19 (a few samples of this study predate the infection). Cell type and time point are not known. CDR3s include the opening cysteine and the closing phenylalanine or tryptophan. D genes are given only for firm matches. Not all rows give a size; the values are once, few, many and, for expanded clones, a class.

j_call clone_size v_call d_call cdr3_nt cdr3_aa
TRBJ2-7 - TRBV5-1 - TGCGCCAGCAGCTTGTATACAGAGGACGAGCAGTACTTC CASSLYTEDEQYF
TRBJ2-3 few TRBV7-8 - TGTGCCAGCAGCGGGCCCTTGACGGCGACTAGCACAGATACGCAGTATTTT CASSGPLTATSTDTQYF
TRBJ2-3 many TRBV7-2 - TGTGCCAGCAGCTTAGTAGCTTGGGATACGCAGTATTTT CASSLVAWDTQYF
TRBJ1-3 many TRBV3-1 - TGTGCCAGCAGTGCATACAGGGACGGCGGAAACACCATATATTTT CASSAYRDGGNTIYF
TRBJ1-5 many TRBV25-1 TRBD1 TGTGCCAGCAGTGAGCAACAGGGGAACAATCAGCCCCAGCATTTT CASSEQQGNNQPQHF
TRBJ2-6 many TRBV7-2 - TGTGCCAGCAGCTCCTATAGCCTCGGGGCCAACGTCCTGACTTTC CASSSYSLGANVLTF
TRBJ2-7 many TRBV12-3/TRBV12-4 - TGTGCCAGCAGTTTAGGGGTCGAGCAGTACTTC CASSLGVEQYF
TRBJ1-1 many TRBV7-2 - TGTGCCATACAGGTGATGAGGAACACTGAAGCTTTCTTT CAIQVMRNTEAFF
TRBJ2-5 many TRBV12-3/TRBV12-4 - TGTGCCAGCAGCTACAACTCACAAGAGACCCAGTACTTC CASSYNSQETQYF
TRBJ1-2 - TRBV12-3/TRBV12-4 - TGTGCCAGCAGCCGCCAGAGGGGGGCGGGCTATGGCTACACCTTC CASSRQRGAGYGYTF
TRBJ1-3 many TRBV3-1 - TGTGCCAGCAGCCAAGGCGGAGGAGGAAACACCATATATTTT CASSQGGGGNTIYF
TRBJ1-5 many TRBV3-1 - TGTGCCAGCAGCCAAAGCAATCAGCCCCAGCATTTT CASSQSNQPQHF
TRBJ1-2 many TRBV6-6 - TGTGCCAGCAGTAGTGGAGGAAGCTACTATGGCTACACCTTC CASSSGGSYYGYTF
TRBJ1-1 many TRBV7-2 - TGTGCCAGCAGCTACCCCCTCGGGGCAGGCCCGAACACTGAAGCTTTCTTT CASSYPLGAGPNTEAFF
TRBJ2-2 few TRBV19 TRBD1 TGTGCCAGTAGTATAGATAGGGGGACAGGGGGCCGGCGATCCGGGGAGCTGTTTTTT CASSIDRGTGGRRSGELFF
TRBJ1-1 many TRBV2 - TGTGCCACCAGAGCGGGGGGTTACACTGAAGCTTTCTTT CATRAGGYTEAFF
TRBJ2-3 many TRBV5-1 TRBD1 TGCGCCAGCAGCTTAAGGACAGGGGAGGCAGATACGCAGTATTTT CASSLRTGEADTQYF
TRBJ2-7 - TRBV7-9 - TGTGCCAGCAGCTTTTTCAGGGACCGAAGCTCCTACGAGCAGTACTTC CASSFFRDRSSYEQYF
TRBJ2-3 few TRBV7-2 TRBD2 TGTGCCAGCAGACGTCCGAACCTAGCGGGGTCCACAGATACGCAGTATTTT CASRRPNLAGSTDTQYF
TRBJ1-1 many TRBV12-3/TRBV12-4 - TGTGCCAGCAGTCCCGGGACCACCAACACTGAAGCTTTCTTT CASSPGTTNTEAFF
TRBJ2-6 many TRBV4-3 - TGCGCCAGCAGCCAAGAGGAAGGCTCTGGGGCCAACGTCCTGACTTTC CASSQEEGSGANVLTF
TRBJ2-1 - TRBV19 - TGTGCCAGTAGTTGGGACACGGGCTACAATGAGCAGTTCTTC CASSWDTGYNEQFF
TRBJ1-5 many TRBV12-3/TRBV12-4 TRBD1 TGTGCCAGCATGGGACAGGGTCAGCCCCAGCATTTT CASMGQGQPQHF
TRBJ1-6 many TRBV7-2 - TGTGCCAGCAGCTTAAGGACACGGGACGGGGCCCTCCACTTT CASSLRTRDGALHF
TRBJ2-6 many TRBV4-1 - TGCGCCAGCAGCCAACAGGGTATCGGCGTGGGGTCTGGGGCCAACGTCCTGACTTTC CASSQQGIGVGSGANVLTF
TRBJ2-3 many TRBV6-1 - TGTGCCAGCAGTGTAGGTAGTACTAGCACAGATACGCAGTATTTT CASSVGSTSTDTQYF
TRBJ2-1 few TRBV28 TRBD1 TGTGCCAGCAGTTTCCCCCCCGGGACAGGGGCGGGGAGTGAGCAGTTCTTC CASSFPPGTGAGSEQFF
TRBJ2-1 many TRBV4-1 TRBD2 TGCGCCAGCAGCCTGACTAGCGGGGATCTCCATGAGCAGTTCTTC CASSLTSGDLHEQFF
TRBJ2-1 many TRBV4-3 - TGCGCCAGCAGCCAAGATATCGGGGACAATGAGCAGTTCTTC CASSQDIGDNEQFF